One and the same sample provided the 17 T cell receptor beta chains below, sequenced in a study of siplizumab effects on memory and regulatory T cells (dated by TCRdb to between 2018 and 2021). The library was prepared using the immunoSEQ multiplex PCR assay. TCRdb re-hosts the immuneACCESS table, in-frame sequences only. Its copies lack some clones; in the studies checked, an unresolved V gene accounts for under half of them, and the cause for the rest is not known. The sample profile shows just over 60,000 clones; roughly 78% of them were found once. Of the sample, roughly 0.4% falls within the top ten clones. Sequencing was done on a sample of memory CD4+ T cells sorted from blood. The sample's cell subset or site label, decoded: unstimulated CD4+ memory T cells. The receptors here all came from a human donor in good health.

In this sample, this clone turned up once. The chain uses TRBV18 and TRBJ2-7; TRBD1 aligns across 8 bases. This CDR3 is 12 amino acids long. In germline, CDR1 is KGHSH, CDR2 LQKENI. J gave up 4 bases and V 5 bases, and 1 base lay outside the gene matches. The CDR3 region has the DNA TGTGCCAGCTCAACAGGGGGGTACGAGCAGTACTTC. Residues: CASSTGGYEQYF.

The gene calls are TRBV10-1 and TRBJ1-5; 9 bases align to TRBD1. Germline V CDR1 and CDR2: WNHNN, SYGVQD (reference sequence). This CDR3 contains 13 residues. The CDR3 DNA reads TGCGTACCTTGGGACAGGGCGATGCAGCCCCAGCATTTT. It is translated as CVPWDRAMQPQHF.

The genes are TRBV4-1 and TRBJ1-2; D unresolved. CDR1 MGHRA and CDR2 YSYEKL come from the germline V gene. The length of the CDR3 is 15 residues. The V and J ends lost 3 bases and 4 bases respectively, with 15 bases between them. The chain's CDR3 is CASSQDHNGLYGYTF. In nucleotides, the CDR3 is TGCGCCAGCAGCCAGGATCATAACGGGCTCTATGGCTACACCTTC.

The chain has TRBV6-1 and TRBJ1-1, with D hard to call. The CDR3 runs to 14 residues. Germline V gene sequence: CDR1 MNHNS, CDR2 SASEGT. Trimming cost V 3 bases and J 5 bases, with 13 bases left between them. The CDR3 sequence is CASSERVLGTEAFF. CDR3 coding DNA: TGTGCCAGCAGTGAGAGGGTTTTAGGGACTGAAGCTTTCTTT.

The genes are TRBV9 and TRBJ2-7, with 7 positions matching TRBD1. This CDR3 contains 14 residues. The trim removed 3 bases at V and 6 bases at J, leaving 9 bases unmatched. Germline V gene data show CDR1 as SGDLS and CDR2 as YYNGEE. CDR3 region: CASSDRGQRAEQYF. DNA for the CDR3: TGTGCCAGCAGCGACCGGGGACAGAGAGCCGAGCAGTACTTC.

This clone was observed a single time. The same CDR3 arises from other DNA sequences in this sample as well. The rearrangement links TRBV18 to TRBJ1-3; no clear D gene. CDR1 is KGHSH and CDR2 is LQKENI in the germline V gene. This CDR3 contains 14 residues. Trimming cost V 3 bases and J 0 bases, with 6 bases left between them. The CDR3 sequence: CASSPSVSGNTIYF. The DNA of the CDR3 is TGTGCCAGCTCACCCTCAGTCTCTGGAAACACCATATATTTT. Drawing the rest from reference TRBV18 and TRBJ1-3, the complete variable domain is NAGVMQNPRHLVRRRGQEARLRCSPMKGHSHVYWYRQLPEEGLKFMVYLQKENIIDESGMPKERFSAEFPKEGPSILRIQQVVRGDSAAYFCASSPSVSGNTIYFGEGSWLTVV.

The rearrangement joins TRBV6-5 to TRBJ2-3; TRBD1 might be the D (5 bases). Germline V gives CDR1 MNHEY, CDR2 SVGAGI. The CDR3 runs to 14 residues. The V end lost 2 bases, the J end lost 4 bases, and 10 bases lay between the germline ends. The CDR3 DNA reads TGTGCCAGCAGTTACCAAGGGGCCGCAGATACGCAGTATTTT. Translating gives CASSYQGAADTQYF.

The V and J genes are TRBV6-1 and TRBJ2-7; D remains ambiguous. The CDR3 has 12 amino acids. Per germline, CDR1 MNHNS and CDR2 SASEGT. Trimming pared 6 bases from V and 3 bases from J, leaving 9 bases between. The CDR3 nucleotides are TGTGCCAGCAGCCCCGCCCTCTACGAGCAGTACTTC. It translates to CASSPALYEQYF.

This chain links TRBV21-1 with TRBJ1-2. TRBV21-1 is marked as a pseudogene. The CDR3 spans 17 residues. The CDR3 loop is CASSKVGVWGVPYGYTF. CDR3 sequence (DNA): TGTGCCAGCAGCAAAGTGGGGGTATGGGGGGTACCCTATGGCTACACCTTC.

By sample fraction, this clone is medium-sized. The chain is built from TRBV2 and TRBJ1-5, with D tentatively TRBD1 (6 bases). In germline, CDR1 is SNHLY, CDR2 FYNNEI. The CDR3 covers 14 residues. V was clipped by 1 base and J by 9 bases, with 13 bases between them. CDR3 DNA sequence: TGTGCCAGCAGTGAAGGGACAGCTCGTGTGCCCCAGCATTTT. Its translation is CASSEGTARVPQHF. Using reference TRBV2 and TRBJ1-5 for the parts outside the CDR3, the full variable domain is EPEVTQTPSHQVTQMGQEVILRCVPISNHLYFYWYRQILGQKVEFLVSFYNNEISEKSEIFDDQFSVERPDGSNFTLKIRSTKLEDSAMYFCASSEGTARVPQHFGDGTRLSIL.

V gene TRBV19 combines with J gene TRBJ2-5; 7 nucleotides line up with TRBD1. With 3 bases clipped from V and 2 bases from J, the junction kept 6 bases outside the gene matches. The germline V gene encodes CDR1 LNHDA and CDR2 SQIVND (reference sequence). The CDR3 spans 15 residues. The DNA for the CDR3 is TGTGCCAGTAGTATCGACCGGGACAGACAAGAGACCCAGTACTTC. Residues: CASSIDRDRQETQYF. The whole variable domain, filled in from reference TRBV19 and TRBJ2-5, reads DGGITQSPKYLFRKEGQNVTLSCEQNLNHDAMYWYRQDPGQGLRLIYYSQIVNDFQKGDIAEGYSVSREKKESFPLTVTSAQKNPTAFYLCASSIDRDRQETQYFGPGTRLLVL.

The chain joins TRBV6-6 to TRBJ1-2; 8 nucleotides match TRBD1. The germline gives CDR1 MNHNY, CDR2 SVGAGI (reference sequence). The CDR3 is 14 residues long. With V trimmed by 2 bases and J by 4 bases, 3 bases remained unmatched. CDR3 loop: CASSYGTGAYGYTF. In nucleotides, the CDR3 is TGTGCCAGCAGTTACGGGACAGGAGCCTATGGCTACACCTTC.

CDR3 bases: TGTGCCAGCAGCCAATCAGCCGGGACTAGCGATTCCGGGGAGCTGTTTTTT. This gives the protein CASSQSAGTSDSGELFF. The chain recombines TRBV4-2 with TRBJ2-2, with 10 bases lining up with TRBD2. Trimming took 2 bases from V and 6 from J; bases not matched to a gene: 9. Germline V lookup: CDR1 LGHNA, CDR2 YNFKEQ. CDR3 length: 17 amino acids.

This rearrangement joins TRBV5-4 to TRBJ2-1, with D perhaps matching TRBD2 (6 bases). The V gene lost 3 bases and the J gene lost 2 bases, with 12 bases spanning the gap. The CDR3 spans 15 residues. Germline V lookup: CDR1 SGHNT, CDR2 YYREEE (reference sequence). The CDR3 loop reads CASSSAGSPYNEQFF. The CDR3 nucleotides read TGTGCCAGCAGCTCGGCGGGGTCTCCCTACAATGAGCAGTTCTTC.

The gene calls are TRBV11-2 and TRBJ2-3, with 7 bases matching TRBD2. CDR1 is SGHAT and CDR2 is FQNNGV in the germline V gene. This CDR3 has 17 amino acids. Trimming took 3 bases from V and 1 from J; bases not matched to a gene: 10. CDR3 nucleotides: TGTGCCAGCAGCTTCCGAACAGGTAGCGGGCGCACAGATACGCAGTATTTT. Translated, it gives CASSFRTGSGRTDTQYF. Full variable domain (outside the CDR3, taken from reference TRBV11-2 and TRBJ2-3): EAGVAQSPRYKIIEKRQSVAFWCNPISGHATLYWYQQILGQGPKLLIQFQNNGVVDDSQLPKDRFSAERLKGVDSTLKIQPAKLEDSAVYLCASSFRTGSGRTDTQYFGPGTRLTVL.

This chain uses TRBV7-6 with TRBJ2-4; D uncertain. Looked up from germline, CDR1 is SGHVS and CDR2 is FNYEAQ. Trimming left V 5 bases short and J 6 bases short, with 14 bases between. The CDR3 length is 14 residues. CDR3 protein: CASSPERLLNIQYF. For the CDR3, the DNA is TGTGCCAGCAGCCCAGAGCGCCTCTTAAACATTCAGTACTTC.

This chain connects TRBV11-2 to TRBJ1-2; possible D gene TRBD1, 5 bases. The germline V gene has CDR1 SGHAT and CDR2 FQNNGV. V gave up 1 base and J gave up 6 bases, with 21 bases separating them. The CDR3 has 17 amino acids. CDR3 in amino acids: CASSLVGRRVGLNGYTF. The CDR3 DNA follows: TGTGCCAGCAGCTTAGTTGGCCGCAGGGTGGGCCTAAATGGCTACACCTTC. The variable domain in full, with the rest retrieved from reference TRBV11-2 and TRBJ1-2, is EAGVAQSPRYKIIEKRQSVAFWCNPISGHATLYWYQQILGQGPKLLIQFQNNGVVDDSQLPKDRFSAERLKGVDSTLKIQPAKLEDSAVYLCASSLVGRRVGLNGYTFGSGTRLTVV.